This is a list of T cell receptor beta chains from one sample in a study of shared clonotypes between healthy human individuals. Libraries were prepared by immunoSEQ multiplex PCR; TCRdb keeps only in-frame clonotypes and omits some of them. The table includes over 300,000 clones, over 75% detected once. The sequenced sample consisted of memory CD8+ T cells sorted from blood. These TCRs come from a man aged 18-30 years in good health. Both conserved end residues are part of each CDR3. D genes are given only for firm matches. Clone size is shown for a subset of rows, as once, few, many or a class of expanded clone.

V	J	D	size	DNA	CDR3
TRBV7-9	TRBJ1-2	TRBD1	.	TGTGCCAGCAGCCCCCAGGGGGCGTTAAATGGCTACACCTTC	CASSPQGALNGYTF
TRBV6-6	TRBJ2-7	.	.	TGTGCCAGCAGTTACACCCAGGACGGATTTTCCTACGAGCAGTACTTC	CASSYTQDGFSYEQYF
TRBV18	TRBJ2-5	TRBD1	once	TGTGCCAGCTCAAACAGGGGTGAGACCCAGTACTTC	CASSNRGETQYF
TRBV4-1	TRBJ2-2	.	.	TGCGCCAGCAGCCAAGACGGGGGGCGGACCGGGGAGCTGTTTTTT	CASSQDGGRTGELFF
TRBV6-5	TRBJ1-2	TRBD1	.	TGTGCCAGCAGGGAAAGGGGGCGAGTCGGCTACACCTTC	CASRERGRVGYTF
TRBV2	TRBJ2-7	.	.	TGTGCCAGCAGTGATTGGTTATCGATCAGCTCCTACGAGCAGTACTTC	CASSDWLSISSYEQYF
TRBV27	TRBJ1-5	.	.	TGTGCCAGCAGTTTAAACAGGGATGGCAATCAGCCCCAGCATTTT	CASSLNRDGNQPQHF
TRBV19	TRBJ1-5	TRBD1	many	TGTGCCAGTAGTGCTCTCAGGGGGGCGGGACAGCCCCAGCATTTT	CASSALRGAGQPQHF
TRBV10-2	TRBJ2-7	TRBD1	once	TGCGCCAGCAGTGACAGGGGGCGCATTTACGAGCAGTACTTC	CASSDRGRIYEQYF
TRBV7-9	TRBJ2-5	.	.	TGTGCCAGCAGCCAGGCACTCAACAGGGAGTACCAAGAGACCCAGTACTTC	CASSQALNREYQETQYF
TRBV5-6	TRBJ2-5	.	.	TGTGCCAGCAGCTTTTATAGGGGCGAAGAGGAGACCCAGTACTTC	CASSFYRGEEETQYF
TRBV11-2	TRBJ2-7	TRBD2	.	TGTGCCAGCAGCTTAGGGCGGGAGCGGTACGAGCAGTACTTC	CASSLGRERYEQYF
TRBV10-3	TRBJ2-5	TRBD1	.	TGTGCCACGAGGACAGGGCAAGAGACCCAGTACTTC	CATRTGQETQYF
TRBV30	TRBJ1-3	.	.	TGTGCCTGGAGTGTAGCGGGGGGCTTCGGAAACACCATATATTTT	CAWSVAGGFGNTIYF
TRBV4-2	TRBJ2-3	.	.	TGTGCCAGCAGCCAAGACCCACCGACCACAGATACGCAGTATTTT	CASSQDPPTTDTQYF
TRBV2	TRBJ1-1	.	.	TGTGCCAGCAAAGACGTCCGGACGGTCCACGTCGTATACACTGAAGCTTTCTTT	CASKDVRTVHVVYTEAFF
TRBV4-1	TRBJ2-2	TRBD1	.	TGCGCCAGCAGCCACGACAGGGGGCTTTACACCGGGGAGCTGTTTTTT	CASSHDRGLYTGELFF
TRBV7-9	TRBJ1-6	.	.	TGTGCCAGCAGCCCGGGACTGGAATATAATTCACCCCTCCACTTT	CASSPGLEYNSPLHF
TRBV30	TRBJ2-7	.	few	TGTGCCTGGAGTGTAACTGCGGAGTGGGGGGAGCAGTACTTC	CAWSVTAEWGEQYF
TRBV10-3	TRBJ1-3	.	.	TGTGCCATCATAATTGAGGGAGCTGGAAACACCATATATTTT	CAIIIEGAGNTIYF
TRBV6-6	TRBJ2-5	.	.	TGTGCCAGCAGTTACCCGGGACGACATCCTGAGACCCAGTACTTC	CASSYPGRHPETQYF
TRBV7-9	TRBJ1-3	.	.	TGTGCCAGCAGCTTAGCTGAATGGAGCTCTGGAAACACCATATATTTT	CASSLAEWSSGNTIYF
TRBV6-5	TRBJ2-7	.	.	TGTGCCAGCAGTTACTCAGTGGGACACCAGTCCTACGAGCAGTACTTC	CASSYSVGHQSYEQYF
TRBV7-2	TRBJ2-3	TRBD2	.	TGTGCCAGCAGCCTCGTGACTAGCGGGAGTTACACAGATACGCAGTATTTT	CASSLVTSGSYTDTQYF
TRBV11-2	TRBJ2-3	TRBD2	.	TGTGCCAGCAGCTTAGATGAGCACGGTCGCACTAGCGGGAGCCCAGATACGCAGTATTTT	CASSLDEHGRTSGSPDTQYF
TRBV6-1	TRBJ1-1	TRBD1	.	TGTGCCAGCAGTGAAGGGGGACAGAGATCGGGCAGGGCTGAAGCTTTCTTT	CASSEGGQRSGRAEAFF
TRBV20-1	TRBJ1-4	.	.	TGCAGTGCGTGGGTAGGTCGAAAACTGTTTTTT	CSAWVGRKLFF
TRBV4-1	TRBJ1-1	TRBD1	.	TGCGCCAGCAGCCAAGTAGGGACAGGGGGATCTGAAGCTTTCTTT	CASSQVGTGGSEAFF
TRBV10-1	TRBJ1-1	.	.	TGCGCCACCGCTCCGGGCCGTGGCACTGAAGCTTTCTTT	CATAPGRGTEAFF
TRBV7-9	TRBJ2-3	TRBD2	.	TGTGCCAGCAGCCTTTTTAATAGCGGGGGCCACACAGATACGCAGTATTTT	CASSLFNSGGHTDTQYF
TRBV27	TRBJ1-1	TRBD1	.	TGTGCCAGCACGAAAACAGGGGCCACTGAAGCTTTCTTT	CASTKTGATEAFF
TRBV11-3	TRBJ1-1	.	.	TGTGCCAGCAGCTTAGGTCCGCGGACTGAAGCTTTCTTT	CASSLGPRTEAFF
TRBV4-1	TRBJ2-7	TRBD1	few	TGCGCCAGCAGCCAACAGAAACAGGGGGTATACGAGCAGTACTTC	CASSQQKQGVYEQYF
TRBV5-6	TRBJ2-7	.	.	TGTGCCAGCAGTTATGCCGACAGTTCCTACGAGCAGTACTTC	CASSYADSSYEQYF
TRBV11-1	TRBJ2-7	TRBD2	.	TGTGCCAGCAGCTTCCCTAGCGGGGTAGGGGAGCAGTACTTC	CASSFPSGVGEQYF
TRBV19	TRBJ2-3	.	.	TGTGCCAGTAGTATAGATCGGTGGGACCGCACAGATACGCAGTATTTT	CASSIDRWDRTDTQYF
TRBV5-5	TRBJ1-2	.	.	TGTGCCAGCAACCCCCAGTATCCCAGACACCCCCACTATGGCTACACCTTC	CASNPQYPRHPHYGYTF
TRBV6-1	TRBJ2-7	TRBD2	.	TGTGCCAGCAGTGAAAGGACTAGATTATACGAGCAGTACTTC	CASSERTRLYEQYF
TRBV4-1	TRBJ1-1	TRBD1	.	TGCGCCAGCAGCCAAAAGAGTTTGGACAGGTATGAAGCTTTCTTT	CASSQKSLDRYEAFF
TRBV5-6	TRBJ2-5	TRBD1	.	TGTGCCAGCAGCTTGGGGGACAGTTGGGAGACCCAGTACTTC	CASSLGDSWETQYF